This T cell receptor beta chain was recorded in a study of blood T cell repertoires in COVID-19. About the research overall: The samples span acute and convalescent COVID-19 from the United States, Italy and Spain.

CDR3 size: 15 residues. Trimming at V came to 4 bases and at J to 1 base, leaving 2 bases not matched to a gene. Germline V lookup: CDR1 SGHRS, CDR2 YFSETQ. Patients from Seattle were sampled longitudinally, starting during active infection. Per the authors' pipeline: Using reference gene primer amplification, nucleated cell counts were estimated. Repertoires were generated with immunoSEQ multiplex PCR, while TCRdb's copy carries only in-frame clones and drops some. Clone size and V and J calls were adopted from that table, with D and trimming inferred from the DNA. Of about 150,000 clones listed, approximately 86% are singletons.

Sequencing input: peripheral blood. V is TRBV5-1 and J is TRBJ2-2; 9 bases map to TRBD1. The receptor's source is a man older than 75 with COVID-19, enrolled during active disease. The CDR3 bases are TGCGCCAGCAGCACGGGACAGGGGAACACCGGGGAGCTGTTTTTT. It specifies CASSTGQGNTGELFF.